This T cell receptor beta chain was found in a study of OX40 agonist ivuxolimab in advanced cancers. Study-level background: Dose-escalation patients suffered from hepatocellular carcinoma, melanoma, renal cell or head and neck cancer. Subjects had a mean age of roughly 57 years, with a range of roughly 23 to 79; less than 90% were male.

To note about this clone: Its antigen is undetermined.

Germline V gene lookup returns CDR1 LNHNV and CDR2 YYDKDF (reference sequence). The CDR3 has 16 residues. Trimming cost V 3 bases and J 4 bases, with 18 bases left between them. Findings and limits, study-wide: Partial responders at 0.1-3.0 mg/kg showed near-lowest clonal expansion.

TCRdb keeps only in-frame clones here, not all; method: immunoSEQ multiplex PCR. This sample yields about 77,000 clones, of which 80% to 90% are seen a single time; 0.6% to 0.8% belongs to the top ten. The chain uses TRBV15 and TRBJ1-2; maybe TRBD1 (6 bases). Sample: CD4+ or CD8+ T cells sorted from blood, taken in a trial of the OX40 agonist ivuxolimab. This receptor was identified in an adult with an advanced solid tumor such as melanoma, head and neck, liver or kidney cancer. This CDR3 reads CATSRLLGGPSYGYTF. DNA for the CDR3: TGTGCCACCAGCAGGCTCCTTGGGGGGCCTTCCTATGGCTACACCTTC.